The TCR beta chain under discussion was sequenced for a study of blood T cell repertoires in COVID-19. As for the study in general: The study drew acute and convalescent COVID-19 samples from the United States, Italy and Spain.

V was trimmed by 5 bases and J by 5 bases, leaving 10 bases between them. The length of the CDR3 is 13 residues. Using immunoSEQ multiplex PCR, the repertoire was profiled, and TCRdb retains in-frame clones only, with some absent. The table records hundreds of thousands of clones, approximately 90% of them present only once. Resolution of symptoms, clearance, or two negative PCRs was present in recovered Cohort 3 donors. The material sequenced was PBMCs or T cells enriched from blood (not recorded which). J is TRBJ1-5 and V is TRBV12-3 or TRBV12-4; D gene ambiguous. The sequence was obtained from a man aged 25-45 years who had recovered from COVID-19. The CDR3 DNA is TGTGCCAGCAGTCCCTTCTTCGATCAGCCCCAGCATTTT. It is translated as CASSPFFDQPQHF.